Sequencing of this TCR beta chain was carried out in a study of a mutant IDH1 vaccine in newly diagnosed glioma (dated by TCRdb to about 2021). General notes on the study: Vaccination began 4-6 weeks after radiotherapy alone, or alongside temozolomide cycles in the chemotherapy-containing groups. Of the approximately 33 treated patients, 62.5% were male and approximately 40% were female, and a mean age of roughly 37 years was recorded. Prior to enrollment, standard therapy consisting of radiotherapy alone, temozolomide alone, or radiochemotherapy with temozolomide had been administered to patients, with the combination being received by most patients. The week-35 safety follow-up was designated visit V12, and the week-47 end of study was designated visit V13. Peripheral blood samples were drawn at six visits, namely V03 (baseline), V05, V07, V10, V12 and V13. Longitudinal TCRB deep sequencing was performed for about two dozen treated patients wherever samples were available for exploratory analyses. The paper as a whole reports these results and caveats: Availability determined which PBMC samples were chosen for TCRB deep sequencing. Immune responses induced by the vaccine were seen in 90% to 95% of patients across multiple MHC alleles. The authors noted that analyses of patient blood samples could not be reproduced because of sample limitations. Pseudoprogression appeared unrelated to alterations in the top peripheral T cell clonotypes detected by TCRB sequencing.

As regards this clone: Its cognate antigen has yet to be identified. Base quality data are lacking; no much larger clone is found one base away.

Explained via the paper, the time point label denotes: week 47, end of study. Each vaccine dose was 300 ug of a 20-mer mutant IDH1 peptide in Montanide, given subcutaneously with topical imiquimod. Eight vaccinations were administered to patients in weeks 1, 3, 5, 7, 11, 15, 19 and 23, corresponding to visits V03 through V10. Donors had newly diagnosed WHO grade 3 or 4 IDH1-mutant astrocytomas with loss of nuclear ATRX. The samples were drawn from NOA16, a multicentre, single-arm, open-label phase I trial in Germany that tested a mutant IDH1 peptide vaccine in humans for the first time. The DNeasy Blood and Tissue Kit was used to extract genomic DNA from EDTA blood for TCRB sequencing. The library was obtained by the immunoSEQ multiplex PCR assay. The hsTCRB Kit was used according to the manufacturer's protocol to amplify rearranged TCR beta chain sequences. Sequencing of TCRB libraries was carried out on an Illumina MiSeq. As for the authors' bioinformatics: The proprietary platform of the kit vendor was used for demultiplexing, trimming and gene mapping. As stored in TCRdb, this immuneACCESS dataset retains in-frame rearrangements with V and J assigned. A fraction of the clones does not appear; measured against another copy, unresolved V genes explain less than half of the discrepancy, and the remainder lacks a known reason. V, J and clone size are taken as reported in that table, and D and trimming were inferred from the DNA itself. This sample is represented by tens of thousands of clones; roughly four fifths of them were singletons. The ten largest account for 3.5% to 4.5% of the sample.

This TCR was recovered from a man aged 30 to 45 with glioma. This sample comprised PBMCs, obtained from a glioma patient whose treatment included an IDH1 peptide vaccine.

The bases read TGCGCCAGCAACGAACCGTCAGGGGCCTCGGCTGAAGCTTTCTTT. The encoded protein is CASNEPSGASAEAFF. The chain couples TRBV5-1 to TRBJ1-1; TRBD1 is a weak D gene call, 6 bases matching. From the cysteine through the phenylalanine, the CDR3 covers 15 amino acids. Only the CDR3 DNA is retained, 45 bases long and in frame from the first base. V sheds 6 bases and J sheds 6 bases, leaving 21 bases between their ends. CDR1 and CDR2, per the germline V gene, are SGHRS and YFSETQ.